The source of this T cell receptor beta chain is a study of T cell responses to AZD1222 COVID-19 vaccine. Study-level points and caveats: Mostly white British, mostly female donors; authors suggested clonal diversity may be underestimated. Dominant CD4 TCR responses targeted spike regions 160-218 and 743-854. Nearly half of spike-specific TCRs reportedly go after variant regions that carry no mutations. Baseline seropositivity characterized only 5 or 6 AZD1222 recipients.

Profiling relied on immunoSEQ multiplex PCR, and the TCRdb table lists in-frame clones only, not all of them. Of approximately 150,000 clones listed, approximately 91% are singletons. A word on this clone: Its antigen is as yet unknown.

This material consisted of peripheral blood, taken 28 days after the second dose of the MenACWY control vaccine. The clonotype originates from an adult who received the MenACWY meningococcal vaccine as a control.

Here the CDR3 reads CASSPQVRLFF. In DNA, the CDR3 is TGTGCCAGCAGCCCCCAGGTTCGGCTGTTTTTT. The rearrangement joins TRBV7-8 to TRBJ2-2; D unresolved. This CDR3 contains 11 residues. Germline V gives CDR1 SGHVS, CDR2 FQNEAQ. The V and J ends lost 5 bases and 13 bases respectively, with 11 bases between them. Variable domain in full (rest from reference TRBV7-8 and TRBJ2-2): GAGVSQSPRYKVAKRGQDVALRCDPISGHVSLFWYQQALGQGPEFLTYFQNEAQLDKSGLPSDRFFAERPEGSVSTLKIQRTQQEDSAVYLCASSPQVRLFFGEGSRLTVL.